This T cell receptor beta chain comes out of a study of blood T cell repertoires in COVID-19. This clone was counted only a few times. The V gene lost 1 base and the J gene lost 8 bases, with 5 bases spanning the gap. The CDR3 length is 12 residues. Germline lookup yields CDR1 LGHDT and CDR2 YNNKEL (reference sequence). Cohort allocation depended upon clinical history that participants reported. Cohort 3 recovered donors had two negative PCRs, clearance, or symptom resolution. TCRdb keeps only in-frame clones here, not all; method: immunoSEQ multiplex PCR. The sample comprises roughly 200,000 clones, about 85% of which are singletons, and roughly a sixth rests with the top ten.

The genes are TRBV3-1 (or the pseudogene TRBV3-2) and TRBJ1-4; unclear D gene. The material sequenced was PBMCs or T cells enriched from blood (not recorded which). This receptor was identified in a man in his forties or fifties who had recovered from COVID-19. Written as DNA, the CDR3 is TGTGCCAGCAGCCAAGTAGAGGAAAAACTGTTTTTT. Translating it yields CASSQVEEKLFF.